Presented here are 27 T cell receptor beta chains from one specimen sequenced in a study of cytomegalovirus exposure and HLA in healthy donors. Use of 60 Vbeta and 13 Jbeta primers characterized the PCR. Assay: immunoSEQ multiplex PCR; the TCRdb copy retains only in-frame clones and omits some. The repertoire consists of around 160,000 clones, with around 73% occurring once and the leading ten covering 1.5% to 2%. Material for sequencing was PBMCs. The receptors shown here come from a woman younger than 35 in good health and CMV-seronegative.

As concerns this clone: Compared with germline, one end of the junction differs, possibly owing to a read error. The chain has TRBV7-6 and TRBJ1-2, with D possibly matching TRBD1 (6 bases). The CDR3 spans 17 residues. Germline loops: CDR1 SGHVS, CDR2 FNYEAQ. The CDR3 here is CTSSLAGTTFGIYGYTF. The DNA of the CDR3 is TGTACCAGCAGCTTAGCGGGGACAACATTTGGAATCTATGGCTACACCTTC.

J is TRBJ2-7 and V is TRBV28; a weak D match, TRBD1 (5 bases). The CDR3 covers 14 residues. Germline CDR1 MDHEN, CDR2 SYDVKM. Trimming cost V 5 bases and J 8 bases, with 19 bases left between them. The CDR3 DNA sequence: TGTGCCAGCAGTCGCCCGGACATGTGGTCTCAGCAGTACTTC. Encoded protein: CASSRPDMWSQQYF.

J is TRBJ2-2 and V is TRBV5-1; 7 bases map to TRBD2. The CDR3 is 16 residues long. The ends lost 0 bases at V and 5 bases at J; junction bases unmatched: 7. Germline loops: CDR1 SGHRS, CDR2 YFSETQ. The CDR3 region has the DNA TGCGCCAGCAGCTTGGGGGGGAGGGCCGGAACCGGGGAGCTGTTTTTT. Encoded protein: CASSLGGRAGTGELFF.

The chain carries TRBV27 and TRBJ2-3; 10 bases align to TRBD2. Germline lookup yields CDR1 MNHEY and CDR2 SMNVEV (reference sequence). V lost 5 bases, J lost 6 bases, and 5 bases stayed unmatched. The CDR3 contains 14 residues. The CDR3 nucleotides read TGTGCCAGCAGTCCCCTGACTAGCGGGGATACGCAGTATTTT. Its translation: CASSPLTSGDTQYF.

This clone occurred a few times. This sequence joins TRBV7-9 and TRBJ2-5; 9 nucleotides line up with TRBD2. The V and J ends lost 7 bases and 5 bases, in that order; junction bases with no gene match: 8. The CDR3 has 14 residues. Germline V gives CDR1 SEHNR, CDR2 FQNEAQ (reference sequence). The CDR3 DNA sequence: TGTGCCAGCAATGGGCTAGCGGGATTTGAGACCCAGTACTTC. It codes for CASNGLAGFETQYF.

This sequence joins TRBV14 and TRBJ2-3; 7 bases are shared with TRBD2. The junction had 2 bases not matched to a gene; V was cut back by 0 bases and J by 8 bases. The CDR3 has 13 amino acids. Germline V lookup: CDR1 SGHDN, CDR2 FVKESK. As DNA, the CDR3 is TGTGCCAGCAGCCAAGATGGGGGGGGTACGCAGTATTTT. Its protein product is CASSQDGGGTQYF.

This chain joins TRBV11-2 and TRBJ2-7; D uncertain. Germline V gene sequence: CDR1 SGHAT, CDR2 FQNNGV. Trimming removed 2 bases from V and 3 bases from J, with 14 bases in between. The CDR3 runs 15 residues. CDR3 DNA: TGTGCCAGCAGCTTACAGGCCCCCCTCTACTACGAGCAGTACTTC. Protein: CASSLQAPLYYEQYF.

This sequence joins TRBV6-1 and TRBJ1-5; D unresolved. Germline V CDR1 and CDR2: MNHNS, SASEGT. V was pared by 2 bases and J by 0 bases, with 5 bases between. The CDR3 spans 14 residues. This chain's CDR3 is CASSESLSNQPQHF. The DNA of the CDR3 is TGTGCCAGCAGTGAATCTCTTAGCAATCAGCCCCAGCATTTT.

This clone came up a few times. The chain joins TRBV7-2 to TRBJ2-1; D uncertain. The germline V gene has CDR1 SGHTA and CDR2 FQGNSA. V lost 0 bases and J 0 bases, leaving 9 bases between the germline ends. The CDR3 totals 16 residues. CDR3 amino acids: CASSLAGWSSYNEQFF. CDR3 nucleotide sequence: TGTGCCAGCAGCTTAGCGGGTTGGAGCTCCTACAATGAGCAGTTCTTC.

This rearrangement joins TRBV28 to TRBJ2-2; TRBD1 agrees at 9 bases. Trimming took 3 bases from V and 7 from J; bases not matched to a gene: 6. CDR3 length: 15 residues. In germline, CDR1 is MDHEN, CDR2 SYDVKM. CDR3 nucleotides: TGTGCCAGCAGTTTCTGGACAGGGGCTAACGGGGAGCTGTTTTTT. It yields the protein CASSFWTGANGELFF.

The V call is TRBV30, the J call TRBJ1-6, with 7 bases aligning to TRBD1. CDR1 and CDR2 (germline): GTSNPN, SVGIG (reference sequence). The CDR3 extends over 13 amino acids. V shed 5 bases and J 9 bases; nucleotides not matched to a gene: 7. The CDR3 nucleotides are TGTGCCTGGGTGGGACAGTGGACTTCACCCCTCCACTTT. It translates to CAWVGQWTSPLHF.

In this sample, this clone turned up a few times. The J gene is TRBJ1-1, the V gene TRBV29-1; D gene unclear. This CDR3 spans 13 amino acids. Germline V gene sequence: CDR1 SQVTM, CDR2 ANQGSEA. V was clipped by 2 bases and J by 2 bases, with 9 bases between them. In nucleotides, the CDR3 is TGCAGCGTTGAATCGGAGTTTAACACTGAAGCTTTCTTT. This codes for CSVESEFNTEAFF.

This clone rates as medium-sized (0.01 to 0.1%). The chain employs TRBV28 and TRBJ1-4; D possibly corresponds to TRBD1 (5 bases). This CDR3 contains 16 residues. V gave up 5 bases and J gave up 0 bases, with 13 bases separating them. Germline CDR1 is MDHEN and CDR2 is SYDVKM. DNA for the CDR3: TGTGCCAGCAGTCGAAGGGGAAGGGCAACTAATGAAAAACTGTTTTTT. This translates into CASSRRGRATNEKLFF.

The V call is TRBV5-4, the J call TRBJ1-4; 10 bases match TRBD1. This CDR3 is 15 amino acids long. V was clipped by 4 bases and J by 6 bases; unmatched bases: 6. In germline, CDR1 is SGHNT, CDR2 YYREEE (reference sequence). The CDR3 coding sequence is TGTGCCAGCAGCCGACCCGGGACAGGGGATGAAAAACTGTTTTTT. Amino acid sequence: CASSRPGTGDEKLFF.

The rearrangement joins TRBV6-5 to TRBJ2-2, with 8 bases matching TRBD2. The CDR3 spans 16 residues. Germline V gene sequence: CDR1 MNHEY, CDR2 SVGAGI. The V and J ends lost 4 bases and 7 bases, in that order; junction bases with no gene match: 11. DNA of the CDR3: TGTGCCAGCAGTTGGGGACTAGACTCTACTCTCGGGGAGCTGTTTTTT. Amino acids: CASSWGLDSTLGELFF.

V and J are TRBV29-1 and TRBJ1-1; the D gene is possibly TRBD1 (6 bases). Looked up from germline, CDR1 is SQVTM and CDR2 is ANQGSEA. V was pared by 6 bases and J by 6 bases, with 14 bases between. This CDR3 spans 12 amino acids. The CDR3 sequence: CSVRGGAAEAFF. In nucleotides, the CDR3 is TGCAGCGTAAGGGGGGGGGCGGCTGAAGCTTTCTTT.

The V and J genes are TRBV4-3 and TRBJ2-2, with a possible D match to TRBD2 (6 bases). The CDR3 runs to 15 residues. V lost 4 bases to trimming and J lost 6 bases, with 15 bases between them. Germline V gene sequence: CDR1 LGHNA, CDR2 YSLEER. The CDR3 loop reads CASSPSAGLSGELFF. The CDR3 DNA follows: TGCGCCAGCAGCCCTAGCGCGGGGTTGTCCGGGGAGCTGTTTTTT.

The J gene is TRBJ1-1, the V gene TRBV30; D is possibly TRBD1 (5 bases). This CDR3 comprises 12 residues. Germline V gives CDR1 GTSNPN, CDR2 SVGIG (reference sequence). Trimming took 3 bases from V and 4 from J, leaving 9 bases between them. CDR3 DNA sequence: TGTGCCTGGAGAGCAGGGTTCACTGAAGCTTTCTTT. Translation gives CAWRAGFTEAFF.

This clone was found once. This chain joins TRBV28 and TRBJ2-7; possibly TRBD1 for D (5 bases). The CDR3 is made up of 14 amino acids. CDR1 MDHEN and CDR2 SYDVKM come from the germline V gene. The V and J ends lost 4 bases and 3 bases respectively, with 13 bases between them. The CDR3 here is CASSSHRRNYEQYF. In nucleotides, the CDR3 is TGTGCCAGCAGTTCGCACAGGAGAAACTACGAGCAGTACTTC.

The chain recombines TRBV4-2 with TRBJ2-3; 8 bases align to TRBD2. J gave up 2 bases and V 1 base, and 2 bases lay outside the gene matches. This CDR3 has 15 residues. Germline V lookup: CDR1 LGHNA, CDR2 YNFKEQ. DNA of the CDR3: TGTGCCAGCAGCCAAGCGGGACTAGTCACAGATACGCAGTATTTT. This sequence encodes CASSQAGLVTDTQYF.

This clone came up a few times. The chain links TRBV29-1 to TRBJ2-1; 10 nucleotides match TRBD1. The CDR3 is 14 amino acids. Germline CDR1 reads SQVTM; CDR2 reads ANQGSEA. The trim removed 1 base at V and 3 bases at J, leaving 0 bases unmatched. The CDR3 nucleotides are TGCAGCGTTGAAGGGACAGGGGGCTACAATGAGCAGTTCTTC. It translates to CSVEGTGGYNEQFF.

V and J are TRBV19 and TRBJ1-2; 10 bases agree with TRBD1. Germline V gene data show CDR1 as LNHDA and CDR2 as SQIVND (reference sequence). The V gene end was trimmed by 6 bases and the J gene end by 3 bases; junction bases not matched to a gene: 7. This CDR3 has 15 amino acids. The CDR3 here is CASRKTGTGDYGYTF. CDR3 nucleotide sequence: TGTGCCAGTAGGAAAACCGGGACAGGGGACTATGGCTACACCTTC.

This chain uses TRBV18 with TRBJ1-1; 10 nucleotides line up with TRBD1. Germline V gives CDR1 KGHSH, CDR2 LQKENI. The CDR3 covers 13 residues. Trimming at V came to 5 bases and at J to 7 bases, leaving 4 bases not matched to a gene. The CDR3 nucleotides are TGTGCCAGCTCATCGGGACAGGGGATTGAAGCTTTCTTT. Amino acid sequence: CASSSGQGIEAFF.

V usage is TRBV7-9 and J usage is TRBJ2-7; D gene ambiguous. Germline assignment: CDR1 SEHNR and CDR2 FQNEAQ (reference sequence). Trimming took off 11 bases at V and 0 bases at J, with 17 bases between the two ends. The CDR3 has 14 residues. The CDR3 is CASSLGSTSYEQYV. CDR3 in DNA: TGTGCCTCCTCCCTAGGATCCACCTCCTACGAGCAGTACGTC.

The chain links TRBV5-1 to TRBJ2-2, with D unclear. The CDR3 consists of 15 residues. The germline V gene encodes CDR1 SGHRS and CDR2 YFSETQ. V lost 3 bases, J lost 3 bases, and 12 bases lay in between. The CDR3 DNA is TGCGCCAGCAGCTCCTCCCGGTCTTACACCGGGGAGCTGTTTTTT. Protein product: CASSSSRSYTGELFF.

The chain recombines TRBV7-9 with TRBJ1-2; 9 nucleotides match TRBD1. V dropped 5 bases and J dropped 0; count of bases not matched to a gene: 13. The CDR3 contains 18 residues. CDR1 SEHNR and CDR2 FQNEAQ come from the germline V gene (reference sequence). CDR3 region: CASSPSHFGQGSNYGYTF. In DNA, the CDR3 is TGTGCCAGCAGCCCCTCACATTTTGGACAGGGGTCTAACTATGGCTACACCTTC.

The chain couples TRBV28 to TRBJ2-3; D ambiguous. Germline V CDR1 and CDR2: MDHEN, SYDVKM. V was trimmed by 3 bases and J by 6 bases, leaving 4 bases between them. The CDR3 is 11 amino acids. CDR3 in amino acids: CASSFSDTQYF. CDR3 nucleotide sequence: TGTGCCAGCAGTTTCTCGGATACGCAGTATTTT.